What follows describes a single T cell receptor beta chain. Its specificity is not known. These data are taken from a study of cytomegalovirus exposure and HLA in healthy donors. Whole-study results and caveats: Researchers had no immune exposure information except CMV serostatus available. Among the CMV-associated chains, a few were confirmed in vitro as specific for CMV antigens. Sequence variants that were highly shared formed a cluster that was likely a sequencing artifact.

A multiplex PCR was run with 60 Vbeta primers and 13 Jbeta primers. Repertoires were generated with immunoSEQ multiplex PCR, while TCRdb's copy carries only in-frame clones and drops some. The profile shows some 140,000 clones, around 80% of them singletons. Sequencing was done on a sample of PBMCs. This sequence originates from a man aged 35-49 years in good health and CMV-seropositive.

Here the CDR3 reads CASSFGQANTGELFF. The CDR3 nucleotides read TGTGCCAGCAGCTTCGGACAGGCGAACACCGGGGAGCTGTTTTTT. The chain has TRBV7-3 and TRBJ2-2; 7 bases map to TRBD1. Per the germline V gene, CDR1 is SGHTA and CDR2 is FQGTGA. The junction had 1 base not matched to a gene; V was cut back by 3 bases and J by 0 bases. The CDR3 runs to 15 residues.